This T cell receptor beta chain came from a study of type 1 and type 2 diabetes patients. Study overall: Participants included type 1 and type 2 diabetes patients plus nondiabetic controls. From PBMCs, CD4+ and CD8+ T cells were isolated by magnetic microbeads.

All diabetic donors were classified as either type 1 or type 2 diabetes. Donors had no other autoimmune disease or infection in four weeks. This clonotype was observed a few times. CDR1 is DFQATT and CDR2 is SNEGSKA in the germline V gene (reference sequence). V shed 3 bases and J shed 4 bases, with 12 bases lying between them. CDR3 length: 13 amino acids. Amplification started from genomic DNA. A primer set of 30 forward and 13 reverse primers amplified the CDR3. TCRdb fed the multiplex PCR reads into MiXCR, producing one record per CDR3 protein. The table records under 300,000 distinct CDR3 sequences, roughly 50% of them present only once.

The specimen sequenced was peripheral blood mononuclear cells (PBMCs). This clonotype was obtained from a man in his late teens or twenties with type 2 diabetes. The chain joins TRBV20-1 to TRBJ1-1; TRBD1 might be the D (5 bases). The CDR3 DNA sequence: TGCAGTGCTAGGCCCAGGGATGGCACTGAAGCTTTCTTT. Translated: CSARPRDGTEAFF.